Sequencing of this T cell receptor (beta chain) was carried out in a study of beta chain features in type 1 diabetes. This clone was observed a handful of times. This CDR3 spans 16 amino acids. The germline gives CDR1 LGHNA, CDR2 YSLEER. The ends were cut back, 0 bases at V and 4 bases at J, with 13 bases in the middle. The entirety of the isolated RNA underwent reverse transcription, so expressed TCRB transcripts were sequenced. The method was immunoSEQ multiplex PCR; TCRdb's version includes in-frame clones alone and lacks a portion of them. The sample consists of about 620,000 clones, around 15% of them appearing once.

This TCR came from a man between 18 and 35 years old in good health. The chain couples TRBV4-3 to TRBJ1-3; D gene unclear. The sequencing input was naive CD4+ T cells from blood. This CDR3 is CASSQDFGVTGNTIYF. The CDR3 coding sequence is TGCGCCAGCAGCCAAGATTTTGGGGTGACGGGAAACACCATATATTTT.